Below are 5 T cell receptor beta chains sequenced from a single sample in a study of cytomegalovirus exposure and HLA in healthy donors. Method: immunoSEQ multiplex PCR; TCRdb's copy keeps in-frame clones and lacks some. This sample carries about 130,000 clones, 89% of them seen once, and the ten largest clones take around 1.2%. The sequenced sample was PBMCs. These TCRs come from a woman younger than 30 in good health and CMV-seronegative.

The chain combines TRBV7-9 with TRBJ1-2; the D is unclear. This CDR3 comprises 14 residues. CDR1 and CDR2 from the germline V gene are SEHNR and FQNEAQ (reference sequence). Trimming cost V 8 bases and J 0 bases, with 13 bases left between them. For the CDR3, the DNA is TGTGCCAGCTCAACCGCCCGAGCTAACTATGGCTACACCTTC. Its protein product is CASSTARANYGYTF.

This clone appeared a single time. The CDR3 reads CASSLSTGPPYYEQYV. CDR3 nucleotide sequence: TGTGCCAGCAGTCTATCAACAGGGCCACCCTACTACGAGCAGTACGTC. The rearrangement links TRBV11-3 to TRBJ2-7, with D perhaps TRBD1 (6 bases). CDR3 length: 16 amino acids. The germline gives CDR1 SGHNT, CDR2 YENEEA. The ends were cut back, 6 bases at V and 3 bases at J, with 21 bases in the middle.

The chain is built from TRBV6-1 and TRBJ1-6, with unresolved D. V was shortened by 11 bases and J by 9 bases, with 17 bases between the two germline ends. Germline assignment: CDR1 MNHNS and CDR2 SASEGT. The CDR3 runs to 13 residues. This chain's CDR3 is CAHLAGDGSPLHF. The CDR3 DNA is TGTGCCCACCTTGCGGGAGATGGTTCACCCCTCCACTTT.

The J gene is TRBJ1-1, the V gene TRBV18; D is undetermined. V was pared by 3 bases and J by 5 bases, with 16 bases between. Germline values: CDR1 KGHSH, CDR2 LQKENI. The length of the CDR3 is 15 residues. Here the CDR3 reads CASSPRRSEGTEAFF. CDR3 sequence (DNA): TGTGCCAGCTCACCCCGGCGGTCTGAAGGAACTGAAGCTTTCTTT.

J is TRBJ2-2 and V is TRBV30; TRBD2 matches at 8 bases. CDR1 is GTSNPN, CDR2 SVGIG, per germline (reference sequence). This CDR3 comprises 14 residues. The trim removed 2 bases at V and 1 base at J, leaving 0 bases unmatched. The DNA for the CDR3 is TGTGCCTGGAGTAGCGGGGGGAACACCGGGGAGCTGTTTTTT. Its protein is CAWSSGGNTGELFF.